The 8 T cell receptor beta chains given below trace back to one sample, sequenced in a study of blood T cell repertoires in COVID-19. TCRdb keeps only in-frame clones here, not all; method: immunoSEQ multiplex PCR. The sample consists of around 80,000 clones, 60% to 75% of them appearing once. The source material was peripheral blood. Receptor source: a man in his fifties or sixties with active or convalescent COVID-19.

The V gene is TRBV3-1 (or the pseudogene TRBV3-2), the J gene TRBJ1-5; 7 bases align to TRBD1. V lost 0 bases and J lost 2; bases outside the gene matches: 1. Germline CDR1 LGHDT, CDR2 YNNKEL (reference sequence). The CDR3 is 15 amino acids. The CDR3 reads CASSQDTGGNQPQHF. In nucleotides, the CDR3 is TGTGCCAGCAGCCAAGACACAGGGGGCAATCAGCCCCAGCATTTT.

The rearrangement uses TRBV9 and TRBJ2-2; 9 bases line up with TRBD1. The CDR3 loop spans 14 amino acids. Trimming at V came to 4 bases and at J to 7 bases, leaving 5 bases not matched to a gene. The germline V gene encodes CDR1 SGDLS and CDR2 YYNGEE. CDR3 region: CASSTGQGYGELFF. CDR3 nucleotide sequence: TGTGCCAGCAGCACCGGACAGGGGTACGGGGAGCTGTTTTTT. Supplemented by reference TRBV9 and TRBJ2-2, the full variable domain reads DSGVTQTPKHLITATGQRVTLRCSPRSGDLSVYWYQQSLDQGLQFLIQYYNGEERAKGNILERFSAQQFPDLHSELNLSSLELGDSALYFCASSTGQGYGELFFGEGSRLTVL.

V gene TRBV7-9 combines with J gene TRBJ2-2; weak D call: TRBD2 (5 bases). The CDR3 spans 14 residues. With 5 bases removed from V and 0 bases from J, the gap between germline ends came to 7 bases. CDR1 and CDR2 from the germline V gene are SEHNR and FQNEAQ (reference sequence). This CDR3 is CASSQDSNTGELFF. In nucleotides, the CDR3 is TGTGCCAGCAGCCAGGACTCGAACACCGGGGAGCTGTTTTTT.

The CDR3 reads CASSQDLGRSTDTQYF. The DNA for the CDR3 is TGTGCCAGCAGCCAAGATTTGGGGAGGTCCACAGATACGCAGTATTTT. The rearrangement uses TRBV3-1 (or the pseudogene TRBV3-2) and TRBJ2-3; tentative D call: TRBD2 (6 bases). V lost 0 bases to trimming and J lost 2 bases, with 12 bases between them. Germline CDR1 LGHDT, CDR2 YNNKEL (reference sequence). The CDR3 totals 16 residues.

The chain uses TRBV10-3 and TRBJ1-3; TRBD1 matches at 7 bases. The germline CDR1 and CDR2 sequences are ENHRY and SYGVKD. Trimming removed 3 bases from V and 8 bases from J; junction bases left unmatched: 1. This CDR3 is 12 amino acids long. The CDR3 coding sequence is TGTGCCATCAGTGACAGGGGGGACACCATATATTTT. Translated, it gives CAISDRGDTIYF.

This chain joins TRBV7-2 and TRBJ2-5, with TRBD2 as a possible D gene (5 bases). CDR3 length equals 14 residues. Germline assignment: CDR1 SGHTA and CDR2 FQGNSA. The germline V and J ends were trimmed by 7 bases and 2 bases, with 14 bases remaining between them. CDR3 nucleotide sequence: TGTGCCAGCAAACGGCACGGCGGGCAAGAGACCCAGTACTTC. This gives the protein CASKRHGGQETQYF.

This chain connects TRBV27 to TRBJ1-1; D is uncertain. There are 13 residues in the CDR3. The germline V gene has CDR1 MNHEY and CDR2 SMNVEV (reference sequence). Trimming cost V 6 bases and J 1 base, with 9 bases left between them. This CDR3 reads CASRGIGNTEAFF. The CDR3 DNA reads TGTGCCAGCAGGGGCATTGGGAACACTGAAGCTTTCTTT.

V and J are TRBV19 and TRBJ1-5, with 9 bases that match TRBD1. The germline V gene encodes CDR1 LNHDA and CDR2 SQIVND (reference sequence). V lost 5 bases, J lost 1 base, and 9 bases stayed unmatched. The CDR3 length is 17 residues. The CDR3 spells CASSPDRGGLSNQPQHF. The CDR3 coding sequence is TGTGCCAGTAGTCCTGACAGGGGGGGACTAAGCAATCAGCCCCAGCATTTT.